The 10 T cell receptor beta chains below were found in one sample sequenced in a study of OX40 agonist ivuxolimab in advanced cancers. Profiling relied on immunoSEQ multiplex PCR, and the TCRdb table lists in-frame clones only, not all of them. This table holds roughly 35,000 clones, roughly 77% found once. The sequencing here drew on CD4+ or CD8+ T cells sorted from blood, taken in a trial of the OX40 agonist ivuxolimab. The receptors originated from an adult with an advanced solid tumor such as melanoma, head and neck, liver or kidney cancer.

J is TRBJ1-6 and V is TRBV10-3; weak D call: TRBD1 (6 bases). This CDR3 spans 17 amino acids. The V gene lost 10 bases and the J gene lost 0 bases, with 19 bases spanning the gap. Germline CDR1 reads ENHRY; CDR2 reads SYGVKD. CDR3 coding DNA: TGTGCCACGAAAGAACCAGGGGCCAGCTCCTATAATTCACCCCTCCACTTT. Translated, it gives CATKEPGASSYNSPLHF.

The genes are TRBV5-1 and TRBJ1-1; D gene ambiguous. The CDR3 covers 13 residues. Deletions cut 0 bases from V and 0 bases from J, with 3 bases between. Germline V gives CDR1 SGHRS, CDR2 YFSETQ. DNA for the CDR3: TGCGCCAGCAGCTTGGGGGTGAACACTGAAGCTTTCTTT. Protein product: CASSLGVNTEAFF.

The chain is built from TRBV12-5 and TRBJ1-5, with 10 bases lining up with TRBD1. Germline loops: CDR1 LGHNT, CDR2 FRNRAP. Unmatched junction bases numbered 14, after V lost 2 bases and J lost 10 bases. There are 17 residues in the CDR3. The CDR3 DNA is TGTGCTAGTGGTTTGTCTACGACAGGGGGCGGCAAAGACCCCCAGCATTTT. Residues: CASGLSTTGGGKDPQHF.

This chain connects TRBV4-2 to TRBJ2-2; D remains ambiguous. V dropped 0 bases and J dropped 11 bases, with 4 bases sitting between them. This CDR3 has 11 amino acids. Germline V lookup: CDR1 LGHNA, CDR2 YNFKEQ. In DNA, the CDR3 is TGTGCCAGCAGCCAAGAAGGAGAGCTGTTTTTT. Its protein product is CASSQEGELFF.

This chain links TRBV27 with TRBJ2-7, with 9 bases aligning to TRBD1. Trimming at V came to 8 bases and at J to 2 bases, leaving 16 bases not matched to a gene. Looked up from germline, CDR1 is MNHEY and CDR2 is SMNVEV (reference sequence). The CDR3 spans 17 residues. CDR3 residues: CASQHKGYGTGTYEQYF. The CDR3, as DNA: TGTGCCAGCCAACACAAAGGTTACGGGACAGGGACCTACGAGCAGTACTTC.

The chain is built from TRBV19 and TRBJ1-5; D uncertain. The length of the CDR3 is 16 residues. The germline gives CDR1 LNHDA, CDR2 SQIVND (reference sequence). Trimming took 4 bases from V and 0 from J, leaving 13 bases between them. This chain's CDR3 is CASSKPREYSNQPQHF. The CDR3 DNA sequence: TGTGCCAGTAGTAAGCCTAGGGAATATAGCAATCAGCCCCAGCATTTT.

This clone has only one observation. V is TRBV7-2 and J is TRBJ1-1; TRBD1 matches 7 bases. V lost 4 bases and J lost 7; bases outside the gene matches: 3. Germline V lookup: CDR1 SGHTA, CDR2 FQGNSA. This CDR3 contains 12 residues. The CDR3 sequence: CASSSRTGEAFF. DNA of the CDR3: TGTGCCAGCAGCTCCCGGACAGGTGAAGCTTTCTTT. The full variable domain, completed using reference TRBV7-2 and TRBJ1-1, is GAGVSQSPSNKVTEKGKDVELRCDPISGHTALYWYRQSLGQGLEFLIYFQGNSAPDKSGLPSDRFSAERTGGSVSTLTIQRTQQEDSAVYLCASSSRTGEAFFGQGTRLTVV.

This chain links TRBV6-1 with TRBJ2-2; no clear D gene. The CDR3 consists of 13 residues. Germline assignment: CDR1 MNHNS and CDR2 SASEGT. V dropped 7 bases and J dropped 4 bases, with 10 bases sitting between them. CDR3 sequence reads: CASTVFSTGELFF. CDR3 bases: TGTGCCAGCACTGTGTTTAGCACCGGGGAGCTGTTTTTT.

This clone was seen once. The CDR3 loop is CASSFASAKEETQYF. The CDR3 DNA sequence: TGTGCCAGCAGTTTCGCTAGCGCCAAGGAGGAGACCCAGTACTTC. The rearrangement links TRBV28 to TRBJ2-5, with D possibly being TRBD2 (6 bases). V gave up 3 bases and J gave up 5 bases, with 16 bases separating them. This CDR3 has 15 residues. The germline gives CDR1 MDHEN, CDR2 SYDVKM.

This chain joins TRBV27 and TRBJ2-4; 16 nucleotides align to TRBD2. V lost 7 bases, J lost 0 bases, and 9 bases stayed unmatched. Germline CDR1 and CDR2: MNHEY and SMNVEV (reference sequence). CDR3 length: 19 residues. The CDR3, as DNA: TGTGCCAGCACCTCCTGGGGACTAGCGGGAGGGCTAGCCAAAAACATTCAGTACTTC. It translates to CASTSWGLAGGLAKNIQYF.